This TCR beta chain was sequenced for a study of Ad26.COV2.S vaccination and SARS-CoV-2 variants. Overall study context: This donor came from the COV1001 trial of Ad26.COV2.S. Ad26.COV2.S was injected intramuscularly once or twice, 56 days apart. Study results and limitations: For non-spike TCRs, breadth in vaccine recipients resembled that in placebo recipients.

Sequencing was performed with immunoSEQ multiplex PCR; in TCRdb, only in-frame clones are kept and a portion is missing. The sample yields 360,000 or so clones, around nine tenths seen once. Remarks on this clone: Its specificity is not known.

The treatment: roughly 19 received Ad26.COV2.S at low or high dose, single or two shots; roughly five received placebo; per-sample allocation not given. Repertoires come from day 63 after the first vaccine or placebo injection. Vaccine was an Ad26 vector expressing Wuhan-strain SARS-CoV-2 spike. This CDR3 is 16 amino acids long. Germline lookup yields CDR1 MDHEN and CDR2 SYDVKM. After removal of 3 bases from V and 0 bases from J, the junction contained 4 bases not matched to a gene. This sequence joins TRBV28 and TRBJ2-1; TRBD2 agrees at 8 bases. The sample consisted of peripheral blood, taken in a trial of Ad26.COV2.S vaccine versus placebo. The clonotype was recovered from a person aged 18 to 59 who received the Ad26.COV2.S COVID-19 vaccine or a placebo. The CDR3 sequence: CASSFLAGSSYNEQFF. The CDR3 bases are TGTGCCAGCAGTTTTTTAGCGGGGAGCTCCTACAATGAGCAGTTCTTC.